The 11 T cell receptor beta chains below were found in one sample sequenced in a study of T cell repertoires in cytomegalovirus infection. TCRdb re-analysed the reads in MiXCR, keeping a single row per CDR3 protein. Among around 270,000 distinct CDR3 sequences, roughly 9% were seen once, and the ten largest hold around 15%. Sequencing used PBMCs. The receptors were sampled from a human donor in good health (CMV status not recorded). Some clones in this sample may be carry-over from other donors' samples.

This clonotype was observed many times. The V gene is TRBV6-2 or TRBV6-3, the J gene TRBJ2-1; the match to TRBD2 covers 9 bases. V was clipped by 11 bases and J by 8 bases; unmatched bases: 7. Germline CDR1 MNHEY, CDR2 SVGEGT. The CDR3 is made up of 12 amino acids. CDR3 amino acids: CACGGAWDEQFF. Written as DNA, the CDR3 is TGTGCCTGCGGGGGGGCCTGGGATGAGCAGTTCTTC.

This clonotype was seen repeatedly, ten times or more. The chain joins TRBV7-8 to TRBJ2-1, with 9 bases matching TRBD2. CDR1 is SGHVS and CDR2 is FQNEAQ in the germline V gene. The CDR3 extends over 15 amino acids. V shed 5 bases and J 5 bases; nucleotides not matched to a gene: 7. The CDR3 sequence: CASSLRRGGNNEQFF. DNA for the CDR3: TGTGCCAGCAGCCTGCGGCGGGGGGGAAACAATGAGCAGTTCTTC.

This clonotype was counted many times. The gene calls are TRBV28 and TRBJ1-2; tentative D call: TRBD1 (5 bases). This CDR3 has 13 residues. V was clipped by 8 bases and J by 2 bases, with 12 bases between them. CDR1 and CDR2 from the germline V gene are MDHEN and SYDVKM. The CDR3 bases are TGTGCCAGCGGCAGACAGAACAACTATGGCTACACCTTC. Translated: CASGRQNNYGYTF.

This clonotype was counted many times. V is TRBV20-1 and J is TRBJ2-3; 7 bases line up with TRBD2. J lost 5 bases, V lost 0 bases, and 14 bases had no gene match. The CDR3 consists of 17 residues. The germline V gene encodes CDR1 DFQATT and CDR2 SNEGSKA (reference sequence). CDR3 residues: CSARDRSALGRGDTQYF. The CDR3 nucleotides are TGCAGTGCTAGAGATCGGTCCGCATTAGGGAGGGGAGATACGCAGTATTTT.

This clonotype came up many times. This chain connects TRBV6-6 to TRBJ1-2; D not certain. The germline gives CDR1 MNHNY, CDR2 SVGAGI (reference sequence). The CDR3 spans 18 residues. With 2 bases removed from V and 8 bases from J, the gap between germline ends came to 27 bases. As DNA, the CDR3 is TGTGCCAGCAGTTACCCCTCGGAGTCGGGCCTCCTTTATCGGGGCTACACCTTC. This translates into CASSYPSESGLLYRGYTF.

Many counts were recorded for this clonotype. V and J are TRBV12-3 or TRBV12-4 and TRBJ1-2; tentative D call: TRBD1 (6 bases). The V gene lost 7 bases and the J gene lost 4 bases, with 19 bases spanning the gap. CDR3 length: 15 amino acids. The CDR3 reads CASTVTGISSYGYTF. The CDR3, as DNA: TGTGCCAGCACCGTCACAGGGATTAGTAGCTATGGCTACACCTTC.

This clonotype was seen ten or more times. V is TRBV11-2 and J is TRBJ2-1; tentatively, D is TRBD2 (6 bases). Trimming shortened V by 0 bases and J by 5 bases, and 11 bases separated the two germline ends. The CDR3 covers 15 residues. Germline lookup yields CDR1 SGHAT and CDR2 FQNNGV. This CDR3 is CASSLDGAGHNEQFF. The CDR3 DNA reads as TGTGCCAGCAGCTTAGATGGAGCGGGCCACAATGAGCAGTTCTTC.

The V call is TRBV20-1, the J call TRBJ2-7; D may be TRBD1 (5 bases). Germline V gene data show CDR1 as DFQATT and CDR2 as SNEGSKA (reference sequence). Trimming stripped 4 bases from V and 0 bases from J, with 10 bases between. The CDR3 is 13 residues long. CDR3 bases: TGCAGTGCTACTAGACAGAGCTCCTACGAGCAGTACTTC. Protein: CSATRQSSYEQYF.

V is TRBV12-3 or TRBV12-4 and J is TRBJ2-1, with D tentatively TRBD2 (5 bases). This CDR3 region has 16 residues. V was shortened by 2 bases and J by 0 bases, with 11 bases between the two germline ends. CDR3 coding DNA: TGTGCCAGCAGTTTAAGCGGACCGAGCTCCTACAATGAGCAGTTCTTC. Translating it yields CASSLSGPSSYNEQFF.

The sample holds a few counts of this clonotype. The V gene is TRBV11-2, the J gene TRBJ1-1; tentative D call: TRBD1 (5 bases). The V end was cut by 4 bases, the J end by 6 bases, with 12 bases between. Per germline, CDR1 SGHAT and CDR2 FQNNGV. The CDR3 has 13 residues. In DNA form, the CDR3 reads TGTGCCAGCAGCTCAACTACGGGGGCTGAAGCTTTCTTT. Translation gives CASSSTTGAEAFF.

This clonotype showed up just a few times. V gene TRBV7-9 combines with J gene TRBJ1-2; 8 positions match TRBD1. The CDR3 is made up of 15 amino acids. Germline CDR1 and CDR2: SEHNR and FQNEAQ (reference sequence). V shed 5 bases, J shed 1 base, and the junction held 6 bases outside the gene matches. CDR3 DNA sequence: TGTGCCAGCAGCCCTCAGGGGGCGCGTAACTATGGCTACACCTTC. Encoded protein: CASSPQGARNYGYTF.